This T cell receptor beta chain was recorded in a study of blood T cell repertoires in COVID-19. Here immunoSEQ multiplex PCR was the method, and the copy in TCRdb shows in-frame clones only, minus some. The profile covers about 84,000 clones, with roughly 72% appearing a single time and 6.5% to 9% taken by the ten largest. The CDR3 loop spans 14 amino acids. V gave up 1 base and J gave up 2 bases; unmatched junction bases: 1. The V gene's germline CDR1 is LGHDT and CDR2 YNNKEL (reference sequence). The specimen sequenced was peripheral blood. The chain is built from TRBV3-1 (or the pseudogene TRBV3-2) and TRBJ2-7, with TRBD2 matching over 8 bases. This clonotype was obtained from a man aged 65 to 79 with acute or convalescent COVID-19. The CDR3 sequence: CASSQGTSTYEQYF. DNA of the CDR3: TGTGCCAGCAGCCAAGGGACTAGCACCTACGAGCAGTACTTC.